This entry lists 32 T cell receptor beta chains sequenced from one sample in a study of CXCR3-negative and CXCR3-positive naive CD8 T cells. Preparation of TRB cDNA libraries relied on 5' RACE carrying UMI labels. TCRdb reanalyzed the 5' RACE reads and collapses them to one entry per CDR3 protein, without DNA. This sample contains tens of thousands of distinct CDR3 sequences. The sample consisted of naive CXCR3- CD8+ T cells from blood. Subset: CD45RO-CCR7+CD27+CD95- naive CD8+ T cells lacking CXCR3 (TNR3-). Receptor source: a human donor in good health. Some clones in this sample may be carry-over from other donors' samples.

This chain connects TRBV20-1 to TRBJ1-2; TCRdb outputs TRBD1, but without DNA this stays unchecked. Germline lookup yields CDR1 DFQATT and CDR2 SNEGSKA (reference sequence). The CDR3 is 17 amino acids. CDR3: CSARDKDRGPANYGYTF.

The chain has TRBV7-2 and TRBJ2-7; without DNA, the TCRdb call of TRBD1 cannot be checked. The CDR3 covers 15 residues. Germline loops: CDR1 SGHTA, CDR2 FQGNSA. The CDR3 sequence: CASSSAGTGIHEQYF.

This clonotype counts as medium-sized by frequency. V usage is TRBV7-9 and J usage is TRBJ2-5; the D gene TCRdb calls, TRBD1, cannot be checked with no DNA. The CDR3 runs to 13 residues. Per the germline V gene, CDR1 is SEHNR and CDR2 is FQNEAQ (reference sequence). CDR3 protein: CASRGTAQETQYF. Looking up the rest from reference TRBV7-9 and TRBJ2-5 gives the full variable domain: DTGVSQNPRHKITKRGQNVTFRCDPISEHNRLYWYRQTLGQGPEFLTYFQNEAQLEKSRLLSDRFSAERPKGSFSTLEIQRTEQGDSAMYLCASRGTAQETQYFGPGTRLLVL.

CDR3 loop: CSARGHSNQPQHF. The chain employs TRBV20-1 and TRBJ1-5. In germline, CDR1 is DFQATT, CDR2 SNEGSKA (reference sequence). The CDR3 totals 13 residues.

V is TRBV19 and J is TRBJ2-1; without DNA, the TCRdb call of TRBD1 cannot be checked. This CDR3 spans 15 amino acids. Germline V gene sequence: CDR1 LNHDA, CDR2 SQIVND (reference sequence). CDR3 loop: CASSWGVSSYNEQFF.

This chain joins TRBV27 and TRBJ2-1; TCRdb returns TRBD1, unconfirmable since there is no DNA. Germline V lookup: CDR1 MNHEY, CDR2 SMNVEV (reference sequence). This CDR3 region has 17 residues. CDR3: CASSPMKGAQTPGEQFF.

The chain links TRBV6-5 to TRBJ2-3; no DNA is available, so the TRBD1 call from TCRdb remains unchecked. CDR1 MNHEY and CDR2 SVGAGI come from the germline V gene. The length of the CDR3 is 15 residues. CDR3 in amino acids: CASSSTGGRTDTQYF.

The V call is TRBV20-1, the J call TRBJ2-7; checking the TCRdb D call of TRBD1 is not possible without DNA. This CDR3 spans 17 amino acids. Germline CDR1 and CDR2: DFQATT and SNEGSKA (reference sequence). CDR3 sequence reads: CSARVKGGTADSYEQYF.

This chain uses TRBV28 with TRBJ2-1; as DNA is missing, the TRBD2 call by TCRdb cannot be tested. The CDR3 runs to 18 residues. The V gene's germline CDR1 is MDHEN and CDR2 SYDVKM. CDR3 loop: CASSSLSSGRASYNEQFF.

The chain couples TRBV7-9 to TRBJ2-5; TCRdb lists TRBD1, though no DNA is available to test this call. The length of the CDR3 is 15 residues. CDR1 SEHNR and CDR2 FQNEAQ come from the germline V gene (reference sequence). This chain's CDR3 is CASSLKGILSETQYF.

V is TRBV29-1 and J is TRBJ2-7; TCRdb's D call, TRBD1, is unchecked because there is no DNA. Germline loops: CDR1 SQVTM, CDR2 ANQGSEA. This CDR3 is 14 amino acids long. CDR3 sequence: CSVNPQDRSHEQYF.

The gene calls are TRBV30 and TRBJ2-1; TCRdb calls TRBD2, which cannot be checked without DNA. Germline values: CDR1 GTSNPN, CDR2 SVGIG (reference sequence). The CDR3 extends over 12 amino acids. This chain's CDR3 is CAWSVSGDEQFF.

V and J are TRBV3-1 and TRBJ2-1; no DNA is available, so the TRBD2 call from TCRdb remains unchecked. CDR1 is LGHDT, CDR2 YNNKEL, per germline (reference sequence). The CDR3 contains 18 residues. The CDR3 spells CASSQEAALAGSWNEQFF.

This chain connects TRBV29-1 to TRBJ2-3. CDR3 size: 12 residues. Germline lookup yields CDR1 SQVTM and CDR2 ANQGSEA. The CDR3 protein is CSVEEGPDTQYF.

The chain joins TRBV27 to TRBJ2-3; TCRdb designates TRBD1, a call that cannot be tested without DNA. The CDR3 is made up of 16 amino acids. Germline CDR1 reads MNHEY; CDR2 reads SMNVEV (reference sequence). The CDR3 spells CASSPPGQIITDTQYF.

V usage is TRBV12-5 and J usage is TRBJ1-2. The CDR3 is 11 residues long. CDR1 is LGHNT and CDR2 is FRNRAP in the germline V gene. The CDR3 sequence is CASGFVAGYTF.

The chain uses TRBV28 and TRBJ2-3; there is no DNA to check the TCRdb D call of TRBD2. From germline, CDR1 is MDHEN and CDR2 SYDVKM. The CDR3 is 16 amino acids. CDR3 region: CASSLFSGGPSDTQYF.

The CDR3: CASSITQTGTEAFF. This chain uses TRBV14 with TRBJ1-1. Germline V gene data show CDR1 as SGHDN and CDR2 as FVKESK. The CDR3 extends over 14 amino acids.

The V gene is TRBV7-9, the J gene TRBJ1-1. Germline assignment: CDR1 SEHNR and CDR2 FQNEAQ (reference sequence). The CDR3 consists of 13 residues. This CDR3 is CASSGVSNTEAFF. Supplemented by reference TRBV7-9 and TRBJ1-1, the full variable domain reads DTGVSQNPRHKITKRGQNVTFRCDPISEHNRLYWYRQTLGQGPEFLTYFQNEAQLEKSRLLSDRFSAERPKGSFSTLEIQRTEQGDSAMYLCASSGVSNTEAFFGQGTRLTVV.

This chain joins TRBV3-1 and TRBJ2-1; TCRdb's D gene call, TRBD1, goes unchecked for lack of DNA. This CDR3 spans 14 amino acids. Germline lookup yields CDR1 LGHDT and CDR2 YNNKEL (reference sequence). CDR3 amino acids: CASSQDSRGVEQFF.

The chain recombines TRBV29-1 with TRBJ2-6; TCRdb names TRBD1, which stays unverified in the absence of DNA. This CDR3 is built from 13 residues. Germline values: CDR1 SQVTM, CDR2 ANQGSEA. The CDR3 region is CSVGPSGANVLTF.

The chain is built from TRBV29-1 and TRBJ2-7. From germline, CDR1 is SQVTM and CDR2 ANQGSEA. The CDR3 length is 13 residues. The CDR3 loop is CSVEDGMKYEQYF.

V gene TRBV7-9 combines with J gene TRBJ2-1; with no DNA, the TCRdb D assignment of TRBD1 cannot be verified. There are 14 residues in the CDR3. CDR1 SEHNR and CDR2 FQNEAQ come from the germline V gene (reference sequence). CDR3 protein: CASSSQDIYNEQFF.

J is TRBJ2-1 and V is TRBV4-3; as DNA is missing, the TRBD1 call by TCRdb cannot be tested. The CDR3 has 16 amino acids. Germline CDR1 and CDR2: LGHNA and YSLEER. The CDR3: CASSSTDGDPYNEQFF.

According to its frequency, this clonotype is medium-sized (0.01 to 0.1%). V gene TRBV7-6 combines with J gene TRBJ2-7; TCRdb returns TRBD1, unconfirmable since there is no DNA. The CDR3 runs 14 residues. Germline CDR1 and CDR2: SGHVS and FNYEAQ. The CDR3 sequence: CASSLGTGTYEQYF.

The chain is built from TRBV7-9 and TRBJ2-3; the D gene TCRdb calls, TRBD2, cannot be checked with no DNA. Germline assignment: CDR1 SEHNR and CDR2 FQNEAQ (reference sequence). This CDR3 is 16 amino acids long. CDR3 amino acids: CASSLVVGSSTDTQYF.

The genes are TRBV4-3 and TRBJ2-7; TCRdb gives TRBD1 as the D gene, but with no DNA this cannot be confirmed. This CDR3 region has 13 residues. Per the germline V gene, CDR1 is LGHNA and CDR2 is YSLEER. The CDR3 protein is CASSQTVSYEQYF.

The chain uses TRBV23-1 and TRBJ2-7; as DNA is missing, the TRBD1 call by TCRdb cannot be tested. TRBV23-1 is annotated as an ORF whose role is uncertain. The CDR3 is 17 residues long. The CDR3 here is CASSHLDRGQGALEQYF.

The rearrangement uses TRBV11-2 and TRBJ1-2. Germline CDR1 reads SGHAT; CDR2 reads FQNNGV. The CDR3 consists of 13 residues. The CDR3 here is CASSLATNYGYTF.

The chain couples TRBV4-1 to TRBJ2-1; TCRdb's D call, TRBD1, is unchecked because there is no DNA. This CDR3 comprises 15 residues. Germline V CDR1 and CDR2: MGHRA, YSYEKL. CDR3 protein: CASSQGSRGDNEQFF.

This chain connects TRBV7-8 to TRBJ2-4. The CDR3 has 15 residues. The V gene's germline CDR1 is SGHVS and CDR2 FQNEAQ. CDR3 protein: CASSLLGIKVDIQYF.

V is TRBV6-2 or TRBV6-3 and J is TRBJ2-7. The CDR3 is 12 residues long. Germline lookup yields CDR1 MNHEY and CDR2 SVGEGT. The CDR3 sequence: CASSYYGYEQYF.